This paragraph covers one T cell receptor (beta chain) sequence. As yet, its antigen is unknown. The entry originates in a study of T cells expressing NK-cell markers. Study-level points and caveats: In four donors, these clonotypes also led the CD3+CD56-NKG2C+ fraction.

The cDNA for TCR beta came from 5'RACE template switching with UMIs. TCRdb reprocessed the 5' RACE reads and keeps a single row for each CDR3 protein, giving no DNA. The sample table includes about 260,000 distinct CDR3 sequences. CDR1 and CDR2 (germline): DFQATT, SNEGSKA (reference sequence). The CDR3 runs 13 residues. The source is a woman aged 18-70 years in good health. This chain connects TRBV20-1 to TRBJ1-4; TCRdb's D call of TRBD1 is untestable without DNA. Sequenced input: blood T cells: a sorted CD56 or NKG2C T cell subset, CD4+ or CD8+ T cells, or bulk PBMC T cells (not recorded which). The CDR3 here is CSARVGADEKLFF.